This entry features one TCR beta chain sequence. These data come from a study of blood T cell repertoires in COVID-19. Study-wide background: Spain, Italy and the United States supplied samples that represented acute and convalescent COVID-19. In each case, the material was cDNA or gDNA derived from T cells, B-cell-depleted T cells, or PBMCs.

In the original workflow: Estimates of nucleated cell counts were drawn from the amplification of reference gene primers. The data were produced by immunoSEQ multiplex PCR, yet TCRdb's version contains in-frame clones alone and is incomplete. V and J calls and clone size are copied from that table; D and trimming were computed from the DNA. The sample carries some 98,000 clones, 65% to 90% recorded once. The origin of this receptor is a man aged 60-69 years with acute or convalescent COVID-19. The sample consisted of peripheral blood.

CDR3 residues: CASSQGATGGRYGYTF. CDR3 nucleotides: TGCGCCAGCAGCCAAGGGGCGACAGGGGGTCGATATGGCTACACCTTC. This chain uses TRBV4-1 with TRBJ1-2; 9 bases agree with TRBD1. V was clipped by 1 base and J by 5 bases; unmatched bases: 8. This CDR3 is 16 amino acids long. The germline gives CDR1 MGHRA, CDR2 YSYEKL.